This TCR beta chain is from a study of monozygotic twins with inflammatory bowel disease. CDR1 and CDR2 from the germline V gene are SNHLY and FYNNEI. This CDR3 has 14 amino acids. The input for each TCR library was around 3.5 ug of total RNA. Following a re-call of the 5' RACE reads, TCRdb has one entry per CDR3 protein and lacks DNA. The sample has approximately 330,000 distinct CDR3 sequences. The sample consisted of blood. The chain couples TRBV2 to TRBJ1-2; without DNA, the TCRdb call of TRBD1 cannot be checked. The clonotype comes from a human donor with ulcerative colitis or Crohn's disease, or a healthy co-twin of an affected twin (not recorded which). CDR3 sequence: CASKPRGQGDGYTF.